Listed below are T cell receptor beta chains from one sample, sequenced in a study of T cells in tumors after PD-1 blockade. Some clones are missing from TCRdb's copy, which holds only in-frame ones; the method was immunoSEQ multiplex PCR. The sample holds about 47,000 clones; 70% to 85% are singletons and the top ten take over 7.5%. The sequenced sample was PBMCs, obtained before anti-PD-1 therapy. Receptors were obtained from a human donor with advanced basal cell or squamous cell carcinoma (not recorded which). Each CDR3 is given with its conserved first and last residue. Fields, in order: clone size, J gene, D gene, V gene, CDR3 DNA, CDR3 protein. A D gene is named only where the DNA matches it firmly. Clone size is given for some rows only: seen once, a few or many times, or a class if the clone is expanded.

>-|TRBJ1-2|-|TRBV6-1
TGTGCCAGCAGTGAATACAAGGACAGCTCGTACACCTTC
CASSEYKDSSYTF
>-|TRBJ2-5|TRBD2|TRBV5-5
TGTGCCAGCGCGGGGGACCCTCGGGAGACCCAGTACTTC
CASAGDPRETQYF
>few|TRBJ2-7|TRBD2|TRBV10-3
TGTGCCATCAGGAAACTAGCGGACTCCTACGAGCAGTACTTC
CAIRKLADSYEQYF
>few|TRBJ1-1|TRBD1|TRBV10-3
TGTGCCATTACAGGGGGCGGTACTGAAGCTTTCTTT
CAITGGGTEAFF
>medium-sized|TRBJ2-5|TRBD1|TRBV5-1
TGCGCCAGCAGCTCGACAGGGGATATCAAGCAAGAGACCCAGTACTTC
CASSSTGDIKQETQYF
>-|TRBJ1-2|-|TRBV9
TGTGCCAGCAGCCCCCGTGGGGCAGGGGCTAACTATGGCTACACCTTC
CASSPRGAGANYGYTF
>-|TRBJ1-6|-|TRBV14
TGTGCCAGCAGACAGGTCGGAACCCTCCACTTT
CASRQVGTLHF
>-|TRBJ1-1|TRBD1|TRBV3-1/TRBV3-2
TGTGCCAGCAGCCAAGGAGGGGGGACAGCTGTCACTGAAGCTTTCTTT
CASSQGGGTAVTEAFF
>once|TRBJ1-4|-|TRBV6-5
TGTGCCAGCAATCCCTTCCCCCCGAAAAATGAAAAACTGTTTTTT
CASNPFPPKNEKLFF
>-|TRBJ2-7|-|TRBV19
TGTGCCAGTAGTGAGGGCAGGAGCACCTACGAGCAGTACTTC
CASSEGRSTYEQYF
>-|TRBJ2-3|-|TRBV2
TGTGCCAGCAGTGAAGGGGTTCCCCTTACTGCGGATACGCAGTATTTT
CASSEGVPLTADTQYF
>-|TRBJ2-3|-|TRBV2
TGTGCCAGCAGGGACTCACTTCGGGAGTTGCCAGATACGCAGTATTTT
CASRDSLRELPDTQYF
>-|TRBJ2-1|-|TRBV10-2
TGCGCCAGCAACAGCGGGCATGAGCAGTTCTTC
CASNSGHEQFF
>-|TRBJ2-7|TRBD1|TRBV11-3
TGTGCCAGCAGCGTAAGACAGGGAATGAGCTCCTACGAGCAGTACTTC
CASSVRQGMSSYEQYF
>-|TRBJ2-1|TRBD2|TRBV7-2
TGTGCCAGCAGCTTAGAGCGAGCGGGGGGGTTTAATGAGCAGTTCTTC
CASSLERAGGFNEQFF
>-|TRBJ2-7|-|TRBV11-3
TGTGCCAGCAGCTTAGGGTCACGGGAGCAGTACTTC
CASSLGSREQYF
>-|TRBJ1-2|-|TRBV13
TGTGCCAGCAGCTCCGCGGGCCGTGGCTACACCTTC
CASSSAGRGYTF
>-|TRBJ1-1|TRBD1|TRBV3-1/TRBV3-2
TGTGCCAGCAGCCAGGTGGGACAGGAAGCTTTCTTT
CASSQVGQEAFF
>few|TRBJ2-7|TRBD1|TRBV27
TGTGCCAGCAGTTTAAGCACACAGGGGCCGGCCTACGAGCAGTACTTC
CASSLSTQGPAYEQYF
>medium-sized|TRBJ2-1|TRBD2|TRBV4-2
TGTGCCAGCAGCCAAGAGACACGCGGGGGGTACAATGAGCAGTTCTTC
CASSQETRGGYNEQFF
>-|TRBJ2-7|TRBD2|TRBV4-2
TGTGCCAGCAGCCAAGGAGTTAGGCGCGGGAGTGTGTACGAGCAGTACTTC
CASSQGVRRGSVYEQYF
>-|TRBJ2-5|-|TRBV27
TGTGCCAGCAGTTTATCGGGGGTTGGGGAACAGACCCAGTACTTC
CASSLSGVGEQTQYF
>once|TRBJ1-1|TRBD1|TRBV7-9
TGTGCCAGCCAGACAGGGGTTAGCACTGAAGCTTTCTTT
CASQTGVSTEAFF
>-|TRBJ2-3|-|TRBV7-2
TGTGCCAGCAGCTTAGTAGGGAGGCGCACAGATACGCAGTATTTT
CASSLVGRRTDTQYF
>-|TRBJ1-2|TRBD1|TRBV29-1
TGCAGCGTTGGGGACAGGGGGCTTAATGGCTACACCTTC
CSVGDRGLNGYTF
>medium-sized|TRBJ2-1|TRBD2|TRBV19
TGTGCCAGTAGTATAGAAAGACTAGCGAAAGAGCAGTTCTTC
CASSIERLAKEQFF
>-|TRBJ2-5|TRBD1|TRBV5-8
TGTGCCAGCAGTATCCGGGACAGGGAAGTCGAGACCCAGTACTTC
CASSIRDREVETQYF
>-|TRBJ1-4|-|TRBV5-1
TGCGCCAGCGGAGCAGGTACAACTAATGAAAAACTGTTTTTT
CASGAGTTNEKLFF
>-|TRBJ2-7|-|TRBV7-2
TGTGCCAGCTTAGGCTCGGGGTTTGATGACTACGAGCAGTACTTC
CASLGSGFDDYEQYF
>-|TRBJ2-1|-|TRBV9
TGTGCCAGCAGCGTAGATCCCTACAATGAGCAGTTCTTC
CASSVDPYNEQFF
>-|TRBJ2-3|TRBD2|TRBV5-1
TGCGCCAGCAGCTTGGGGATTAGCGGGAGCACAGATACGCAGTATTTT
CASSLGISGSTDTQYF
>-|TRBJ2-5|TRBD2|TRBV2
TGTGCCAGCAGGTTCTGGCTAGCGGAGTACCAAGAGACCCAGTACTTC
CASRFWLAEYQETQYF
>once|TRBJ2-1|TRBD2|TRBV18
TGTGCCAGCTCAACGGCGGGGGTTTACAATGAGCAGTTCTTC
CASSTAGVYNEQFF
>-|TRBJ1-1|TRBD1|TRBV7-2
TGTGCCAGCAGCTGGGACAGGAGGCTGAACACTGAAGCTTTCTTT
CASSWDRRLNTEAFF
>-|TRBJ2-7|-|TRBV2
TGTGCCAGCAGTGAAGGGCCGACCGAGCAGTACTTC
CASSEGPTEQYF
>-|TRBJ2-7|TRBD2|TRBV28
TGTGCCAGCAGCCCTAGCGGGAGGCGCAACGAGCAGTACTTC
CASSPSGRRNEQYF
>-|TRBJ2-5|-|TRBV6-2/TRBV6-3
TGTGCCAGCAGTTACTCGAAGGTGGCGGAGACCCAGTACTTC
CASSYSKVAETQYF
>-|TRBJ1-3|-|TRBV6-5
TGTGCCAGCACACGGGACCTTGAGGGAAACACCATATATTTT
CASTRDLEGNTIYF
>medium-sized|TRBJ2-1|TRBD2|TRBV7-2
TGTGCCAGCAGCTTAGATTTGGCTAGCGGGGGGACCCACGGCCATGAGCAGTTCTTC
CASSLDLASGGTHGHEQFF
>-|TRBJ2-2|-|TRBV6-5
TGTGCCAGCAGTTACATCCAGGGCGGGGAGCTGTTTTTT
CASSYIQGGELFF
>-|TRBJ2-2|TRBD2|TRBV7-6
TGTGCCAGCCGTGGCGGGGGGGTCGGGAAGCTGTTTTTT
CASRGGGVGKLFF
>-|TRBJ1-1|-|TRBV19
TGTGCCAGTACCCCCGGGGGGATGGGTACTGAAGCTTTCTTT
CASTPGGMGTEAFF
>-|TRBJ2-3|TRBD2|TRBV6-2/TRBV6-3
TGTGCCAGCAGTACCCCCCGGGGGGGCCCCGGTACGCAGTATTTT
CASSTPRGGPGTQYF
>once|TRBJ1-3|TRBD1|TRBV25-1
TGTGCCAGCAGTGAGACAGGGTGGATGAACACCATATATTTT
CASSETGWMNTIYF
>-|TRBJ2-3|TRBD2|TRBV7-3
TGTGCCAGCAGCGCTCTAGCGGGGGGGTTCACAGATACGCAGTATTTT
CASSALAGGFTDTQYF
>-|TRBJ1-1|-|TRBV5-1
TGCGCCAGCAGCTTCGGGACGGGGCGTGAAGCTTTCTTT
CASSFGTGREAFF
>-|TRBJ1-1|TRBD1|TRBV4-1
TGCGCCAGCAGCGGGGACAGGGGGAACACTGAAGCTTTCTTT
CASSGDRGNTEAFF
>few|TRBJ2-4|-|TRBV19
TGTGCCAGTAGTTCTCAGGGGGGAAACATTCAGTACTTC
CASSSQGGNIQYF
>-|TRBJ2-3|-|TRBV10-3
TGTGCCATCACATCGGGGGATCCAGATACGCAGTATTTT
CAITSGDPDTQYF